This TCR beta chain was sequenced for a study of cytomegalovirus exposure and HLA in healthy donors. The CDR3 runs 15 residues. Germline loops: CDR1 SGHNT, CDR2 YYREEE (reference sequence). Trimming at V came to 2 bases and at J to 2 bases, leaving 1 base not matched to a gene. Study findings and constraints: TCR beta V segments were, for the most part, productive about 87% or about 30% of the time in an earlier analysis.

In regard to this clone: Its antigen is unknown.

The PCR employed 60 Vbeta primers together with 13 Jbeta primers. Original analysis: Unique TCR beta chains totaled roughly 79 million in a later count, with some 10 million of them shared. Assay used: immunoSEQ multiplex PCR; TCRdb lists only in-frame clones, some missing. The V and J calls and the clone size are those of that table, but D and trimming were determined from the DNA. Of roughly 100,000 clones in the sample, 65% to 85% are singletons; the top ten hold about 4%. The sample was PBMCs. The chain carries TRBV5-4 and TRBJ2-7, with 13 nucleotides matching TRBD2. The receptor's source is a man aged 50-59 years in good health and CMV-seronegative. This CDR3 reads CASSFGTSGTYEQYF. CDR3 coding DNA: TGTGCCAGCAGCTTCGGGACTAGCGGGACCTACGAGCAGTACTTC. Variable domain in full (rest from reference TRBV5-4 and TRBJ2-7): ETGVTQSPTHLIKTRGQQVTLRCSSQSGHNTVSWYQQALGQGPQFIFQYYREEENGRGNFPPRFSGLQFPNYSSELNVNALELDDSALYLCASSFGTSGTYEQYFGPGTRLTVT.